This T cell receptor (beta chain) was sequenced for a study of blood T cell repertoires in COVID-19. For the study at large: Spain, Italy and the United States supplied samples that represented acute and convalescent COVID-19. The cDNA or gDNA used as material had been derived from T cells, B-cell-depleted T cells, or PBMCs.

CDR3 length equals 15 residues. V lost 4 bases to trimming and J lost 7 bases, with 20 bases between them. CDR1 SGHDT and CDR2 YYEEEE come from the germline V gene. Original analysis: From reference gene primer amplification, estimates of nucleated cell counts were derived. Profiled with immunoSEQ multiplex PCR; TCRdb holds only in-frame clones, not every one. V, J and clone size were drawn from that table, and D and trimming were deduced from the DNA. The sample lists fewer than 350,000 clones; 80% to 90% were seen once. The specimen was peripheral blood. The TCR comes from a woman aged 25 to 39 with COVID-19, enrolled during active disease. The chain joins TRBV5-6 to TRBJ1-2; tentatively, D is TRBD1 (6 bases). The CDR3 DNA follows: TGTGCCAGCAGCATTGGAAACAGGGAAGGAGGTGGCTACACCTTC. Its protein product is CASSIGNREGGGYTF.